The rows below give T cell receptor beta chains drawn from one sample of a study of blood T cells in healthy people across ages. TCRdb re-called the 5' RACE reads with MiXCR, one entry per CDR3 protein. The top ten hold roughly 2.1% of the sample, which has about 1.8 million distinct CDR3 sequences, 49% seen once. Specimen: blood. These receptors all stem from a woman aged 40 to 50 in good health. Each CDR3 is given with its conserved first and last residue. The D gene is left open where the match is weak. Size is stated for part of the rows, as once, few or many counts, or as a class when the clone is expanded.

V,D,size,J,DNA,CDR3
TRBV4-2,-,-,TRBJ2-7,TGTGCTAGCAGCCTCCCTGGGCGGGCGGGTCAGTACTTC,CASSLPGRAGQYF
TRBV7-8,-,-,TRBJ2-4,TGTGCCAGCAGCTTAACGATGGGTGGGGCCAAAAACATTCAGTACTTC,CASSLTMGGAKNIQYF
TRBV3-1,-,-,TRBJ2-3,TGTGCCAGCAGCCATCGCCCCCCAAACTCGGGGGGCAACACAGATACGCAGTATTTT,CASSHRPPNSGGNTDTQYF
TRBV2,TRBD1,few,TRBJ2-7,TGTGCCAGCAGTGAAGCGCTTGGGACAGGGCCGTACGAGCAGTACTTC,CASSEALGTGPYEQYF
TRBV7-2,-,few,TRBJ2-3,TGTGCCAGCAGCTTAGAGGCAGGGGCAGATACGCAGTATTTT,CASSLEAGADTQYF
TRBV5-1,TRBD1,few,TRBJ1-2,TGCGCCAGCAGCAAGGGACAGACTAACTATGGCTACACCTTC,CASSKGQTNYGYTF
TRBV20-1,TRBD1,few,TRBJ2-6,TGCAGTGCTAGAGGCCGGGACAGGGGATCTGGGGCCAACGTCCTGACTTTC,CSARGRDRGSGANVLTF
TRBV6-2/TRBV6-3,TRBD1,-,TRBJ1-6,TGTGCCAGCAGTTACCCAACAGGGGGTAATTCACCCCTCCACTTT,CASSYPTGGNSPLHF
TRBV7-2,TRBD1,-,TRBJ1-1,TGTGCCAGCAGCCCCTCCTCCGGGACAGGGAACACTGAAGCTTTCTTT,CASSPSSGTGNTEAFF
TRBV6-2/TRBV6-3,TRBD1,once,TRBJ1-1,TGTGCCAGCAACAATACTCCCGGGACAGGGAAGGCCACTGAAGCTTTCTTT,CASNNTPGTGKATEAFF
TRBV15,-,once,TRBJ2-7,TGTGCCACCAGCAGAGAAGGTGGAGCGTACGAGCAGTACTTC,CATSREGGAYEQYF
TRBV20-1,TRBD1,few,TRBJ2-4,TGCAGTGCTAGTGGGGGACAGGGGGATTTTAACATTCAGTACTTC,CSASGGQGDFNIQYF
TRBV29-1,TRBD2,few,TRBJ2-1,TGCAGCGGCGGGGGGGGGAACACGCGGCAGTTCTTC,CSGGGGNTRQFF
TRBV28,-,few,TRBJ2-3,TGTGCCAGCAGTTATCTAAGGGGGGGGAGGAATACGCAGTATTTT,CASSYLRGGRNTQYF
TRBV11-1,TRBD2,-,TRBJ2-5,TGTGCCAGCACCCCAGGGCGGACTAGCGGGGGGAGGGAGACCCAGTACTTC,CASTPGRTSGGRETQYF
TRBV24-1,-,-,TRBJ2-5,TGTGCCACCAGTGACAGGGACACCGGGAGGTCAGAGACCCAGTACTTC,CATSDRDTGRSETQYF
TRBV6-1,-,-,TRBJ2-1,TGTGCCAGCAGTGAACGGTGGGTCAATGAGCAGTTCTTC,CASSERWVNEQFF
TRBV29-1,TRBD1,few,TRBJ1-2,TGCAGCGTCGAGGACAGGGACTATGGCTACACCTTC,CSVEDRDYGYTF
TRBV7-6,TRBD2,few,TRBJ2-3,TGTGCCAGCAGCTTAGATTGGGGACTAGGCACAGATACGCAGTATTTT,CASSLDWGLGTDTQYF
TRBV7-8,-,few,TRBJ2-1,TGTGCCAGCAGCTTAGACGCCCCAGGGGTGGGTTATGAGCAGTTCTTC,CASSLDAPGVGYEQFF
TRBV7-9,TRBD2,-,TRBJ2-3,TGTGCCAGCAGCTTGGAGCGGGGGCCCACAGATACGCAGTATTTT,CASSLERGPTDTQYF
TRBV28,TRBD2,-,TRBJ2-3,TGTGCCAGCAGTCGGACTAGCGCGAGCACAGATACGCAGTATTTT,CASSRTSASTDTQYF
TRBV12-3/TRBV12-4,-,few,TRBJ1-4,TGTGCCAGCAACCCAGGTGGAGCTAATGAAAAACTGTTTTTT,CASNPGGANEKLFF
TRBV4-1,-,few,TRBJ2-7,TGCGCCAGCAGCCAACCACTGGACAGAGAAGGTTCCGACGAGCAGTACTTC,CASSQPLDREGSDEQYF
TRBV6-4,TRBD1,-,TRBJ2-5,TGTGCCAGCAGTTCGACAGGGGCCAGTTACACTGAGCAGTACTTC,CASSSTGASYTEQYF
TRBV20-1,TRBD1,-,TRBJ1-5,TGCAGTGCTAGACGACAGGGGAATAAACAGCCCCAGCATTTT,CSARRQGNKQPQHF
TRBV11-2,TRBD1,-,TRBJ2-1,TGTGCCAGCAGCCCCTCCCTCCGGGACAGGGGCTACAATGAGCAGTTCTTC,CASSPSLRDRGYNEQFF
TRBV5-1,TRBD1,-,TRBJ1-4,TGCGCCAGCAGCGAAAGGTCTGGGACAGCTCTAGAAAAACTGTTTTTT,CASSERSGTALEKLFF
TRBV10-3,TRBD1,few,TRBJ2-1,TGTGCCATCAGTGAGGCGACAGGGGACAATGAGCAGTTCTTC,CAISEATGDNEQFF
TRBV3-1,-,-,TRBJ2-7,TGTGCCAGCAGCCAAGGGGCAGCCGACTACGAGCAGTACTTC,CASSQGAADYEQYF
TRBV11-2,TRBD1,-,TRBJ1-1,TGTGCCAGCAGCCCCGACAGGGTTTTTGGGGCTTTCTTT,CASSPDRVFGAFF
TRBV14,TRBD1,once,TRBJ2-5,TGTGCCAGCAGCCCCCGGGGACAGGGGTTGGGAGAGACCCAGTACTTC,CASSPRGQGLGETQYF
TRBV11-3,TRBD1,-,TRBJ2-1,TGCGCCAGCAGCTTAAGACAGGGTAATATCGATGAGCAGTTCTTC,CASSLRQGNIDEQFF
TRBV12-3/TRBV12-4,-,-,TRBJ1-2,TGTGCCAGCAGTTTTCTCCCAGGAACTAGCTATGGCTACACCTTC,CASSFLPGTSYGYTF
TRBV20-1,-,-,TRBJ2-3,TGCAGTGCTAGAATCGACAGCGTCTCGCAGTATTTT,CSARIDSVSQYF
TRBV5-5,TRBD2,-,TRBJ2-3,TGTGCCAGCAGCTTGGCGGGGACTAGCGGGGGGGCGACAGATACGCAGTATTTT,CASSLAGTSGGATDTQYF
TRBV20-1,TRBD1,few,TRBJ2-7,TGCAGTGCTCCGGGACAGGGGTTCGACGAGCAGTACTTC,CSAPGQGFDEQYF
TRBV2,TRBD1,-,TRBJ2-5,TGTGCCAGCGATGACAGGGCTCAAGAGACCCAGTACTTC,CASDDRAQETQYF
TRBV18,-,-,TRBJ2-1,TGTGCCAGCTCACCAGTAGCTGGGGCCTCCTACAATGAGCAGTTCTTC,CASSPVAGASYNEQFF
TRBV7-2,-,few,TRBJ1-2,TGTGCCAGCAGCTTAGTAGGAGGGAGCAATGGCTACACCTTC,CASSLVGGSNGYTF
TRBV7-2,-,-,TRBJ1-4,TGTGCCAGCAGCCGCGGGGACGTTCCTAATGAAAAACTGTTTTTT,CASSRGDVPNEKLFF
TRBV15,-,-,TRBJ1-4,TGTGCCACCAGCATCCATCTTGCTAATGAAAAACTGTTTTTT,CATSIHLANEKLFF
TRBV4-3,-,-,TRBJ1-2,TGCGCCAGCAGCCAAGATCGTTCTAGCTACACCTTC,CASSQDRSSYTF
TRBV2,-,-,TRBJ1-4,TGTGCCAGCACCCCATTAGGACAAGTTGAGGAAAAACTGTTTTTT,CASTPLGQVEEKLFF
TRBV4-3,-,-,TRBJ2-1,TGCACCAGCAGCCAAGAGATTCAGAGTGAGCAGTTCTTC,CTSSQEIQSEQFF
TRBV28,-,-,TRBJ2-3,TGTGCCAGCGAGGGGTCCCGAAGCACAGATACGCAGTATTTT,CASEGSRSTDTQYF
TRBV6-6,TRBD1,-,TRBJ1-6,TGTGCCAGCAGTCACGGGACAGGGAGTGCGGTTTCACCCCTCCACTTT,CASSHGTGSAVSPLHF
TRBV6-5,-,-,TRBJ1-6,TGTGCCAGCCGGTCGACCAATTCACCCCTCCACTTT,CASRSTNSPLHF
TRBV4-2,TRBD2,-,TRBJ2-3,TGTGCCAGCAGCCAAGAGAGCGGGGTTGTAGATACGCAGTATTTT,CASSQESGVVDTQYF
TRBV28,-,-,TRBJ2-1,TGTGCCAGCAGCCCGACAGGAAAAGGGCATAATGAGCAGTTCTTC,CASSPTGKGHNEQFF
TRBV11-2,TRBD2,-,TRBJ2-4,TGTGCCAGCAGCTTCGGGACTAGCGAGGGAGGAGACATTCAGTACTTC,CASSFGTSEGGDIQYF
TRBV28,-,-,TRBJ2-1,TGTGCCAGCAGTTTACAGGGAATGGGCCACAATGAGCAGTTCTTC,CASSLQGMGHNEQFF